Listed here are 18 T cell receptor beta chains from one sample, sequenced in a study of shared clonotypes between healthy human individuals. Assay used: immunoSEQ multiplex PCR; TCRdb lists only in-frame clones, some missing. The table lists about 770,000 clones, around 70% of them singletons. Sequencing input: memory CD4+ T cells sorted from blood. Subset in this sample: CD45RA-negative fraction. The receptors here all came from a woman between 25 and 40 years old in good health.

This sequence joins TRBV19 and TRBJ1-1; no firm D call. V lost 3 bases to trimming and J lost 5 bases, with 10 bases between them. This CDR3 is 13 amino acids long. Germline lookup yields CDR1 LNHDA and CDR2 SQIVND (reference sequence). The CDR3 protein is CASSILGETEAFF. The CDR3 nucleotides are TGTGCCAGTAGTATTTTGGGAGAGACTGAAGCTTTCTTT.

This clone was seen only once. CDR3 amino acids: CASSRRQGVKMNTEAFF. The CDR3 nucleotides read TGTGCCAGCAGTCGTCGACAGGGGGTGAAGATGAACACTGAAGCTTTCTTT. This rearrangement joins TRBV28 to TRBJ1-1; 9 nucleotides align to TRBD1. The germline V gene encodes CDR1 MDHEN and CDR2 SYDVKM. V lost 5 bases to trimming and J lost 0 bases; unmatched junction nucleotides: 10. The CDR3 spans 17 residues.

The chain is built from TRBV18 and TRBJ1-1; D unresolved. CDR1 and CDR2 (germline): KGHSH, LQKENI. The CDR3 has 14 amino acids. V lost 1 base and J lost 6, with 12 bases in between. CDR3: CASSPRRERSEAFF. Written as DNA, the CDR3 is TGTGCCAGCTCACCACGCCGGGAACGCTCTGAAGCTTTCTTT. Combining the CDR3 with reference TRBV18 and TRBJ1-1 gives the whole variable domain NAGVMQNPRHLVRRRGQEARLRCSPMKGHSHVYWYRQLPEEGLKFMVYLQKENIIDESGMPKERFSAEFPKEGPSILRIQQVVRGDSAAYFCASSPRRERSEAFFGQGTRLTVV.

The rearrangement uses TRBV14 and TRBJ1-1; D ambiguous. Germline CDR1 is SGHDN and CDR2 is FVKESK. This CDR3 region has 13 residues. Trimming took off 0 bases at V and 3 bases at J, with 5 bases between the two ends. This CDR3 reads CASSQEEDTEAFF. The CDR3 coding sequence is TGTGCCAGCAGCCAAGAGGAAGACACTGAAGCTTTCTTT.

This clone is a singleton in its sample. V is TRBV4-2 and J is TRBJ2-2, with TRBD2 matching over 12 bases. V dropped 0 bases and J dropped 6; count of bases not matched to a gene: 14. The CDR3 length is 20 residues. CDR1 is LGHNA and CDR2 is YNFKEQ in the germline V gene. CDR3 protein: CASSQDWASGRANPPGELFF. CDR3 DNA sequence: TGTGCCAGCAGCCAAGATTGGGCTAGCGGGAGGGCCAATCCTCCCGGGGAGCTGTTTTTT.

The chain joins TRBV19 to TRBJ1-4; D is possibly TRBD1 (5 bases). Per germline, CDR1 LNHDA and CDR2 SQIVND (reference sequence). Trimming pared 3 bases from V and 8 bases from J, leaving 10 bases between. The CDR3 is 13 amino acids. The DNA for the CDR3 is TGTGCCAGTAGTATTCAGGGAGGGGAAAAACTGTTTTTT. Its protein is CASSIQGGEKLFF.

The chain links TRBV23-1 to TRBJ1-5; 8 nucleotides align to TRBD1. TRBV23-1 is identified as an open reading frame with a role that is uncertain. There are 15 residues in the CDR3. V shed 4 bases and J 4 bases; nucleotides not matched to a gene: 6. The CDR3: CASSPAGGKNQPQHF. The CDR3 coding sequence is TGCGCCAGCAGTCCGGCAGGGGGCAAGAATCAGCCCCAGCATTTT.

This clone was observed at least ten times. The chain has TRBV11-2 and TRBJ1-1, with 9 bases fitting TRBD1. Looked up from germline, CDR1 is SGHAT and CDR2 is FQNNGV. Trimming cost V 4 bases and J 3 bases; bases outside gene matches: 0. The CDR3 covers 13 residues. The CDR3, as DNA: TGTGCCAGCAGCTGGACAGGGGACACTGAAGCTTTCTTT. The encoded protein is CASSWTGDTEAFF. The full variable domain, rest sourced from reference TRBV11-2 and TRBJ1-1, is EAGVAQSPRYKIIEKRQSVAFWCNPISGHATLYWYQQILGQGPKLLIQFQNNGVVDDSQLPKDRFSAERLKGVDSTLKIQPAKLEDSAVYLCASSWTGDTEAFFGQGTRLTVV.

On this clone: The same CDR3 can be traced to other DNA sequences in this sample. J is TRBJ2-1 and V is TRBV5-1, with D maybe TRBD2 (5 bases). The length of the CDR3 is 15 residues. Trimming took 4 bases from V and 1 from J, leaving 12 bases between them. The germline V gene has CDR1 SGHRS and CDR2 YFSETQ. The CDR3 sequence: CASSVDSSSYNEQFF. The CDR3 bases are TGCGCCAGCAGCGTGGACTCGTCGTCCTACAATGAGCAGTTCTTC.

The V gene is TRBV19, the J gene TRBJ2-4; D is tentatively TRBD1 or TRBD2 (7 bases each). This CDR3 contains 16 residues. Germline lookup yields CDR1 LNHDA and CDR2 SQIVND (reference sequence). The V end was cut by 10 bases, the J end by 1 base, with 20 bases between. The CDR3 loop reads CATTAGGAKAKNIQYF. The CDR3 DNA is TGTGCCACTACGGCAGGGGGGGCGAAGGCCAAAAACATTCAGTACTTC.

The chain combines TRBV5-1 with TRBJ1-2, with a possible D match to TRBD1 (6 bases). The V gene's germline CDR1 is SGHRS and CDR2 YFSETQ. V lost 1 base and J lost 0, with 10 bases in between. The CDR3 is 15 amino acids. CDR3 in amino acids: CASSLTGTTNYGYTF. For the CDR3, the DNA is TGCGCCAGCAGCTTGACAGGGACTACTAACTATGGCTACACCTTC. Full variable domain (rest looked up from reference TRBV5-1 and TRBJ1-2): KAGVTQTPRYLIKTRGQQVTLSCSPISGHRSVSWYQQTPGQGLQFLFEYFSETQRNKGNFPGRFSGRQFSNSRSEMNVSTLELGDSALYLCASSLTGTTNYGYTFGSGTRLTVV.

The chain carries TRBV4-1 and TRBJ2-1; D possibly corresponds to TRBD2 (5 bases). Germline V lookup: CDR1 MGHRA, CDR2 YSYEKL. The ends were cut back, 5 bases at V and 10 bases at J, with 21 bases in the middle. The CDR3 runs 15 residues. The DNA of the CDR3 is TGCGCCAGCAGCACCCCCGGACTCCAGCCGGAGGAGCAGTTCTTC. Translated: CASSTPGLQPEEQFF.

In regard to this clone: Other DNA sequences of this sample code for an identical CDR3. The chain uses TRBV5-1 and TRBJ2-1; D is perhaps TRBD2 (6 bases). Germline assignment: CDR1 SGHRS and CDR2 YFSETQ. The CDR3 has 15 amino acids. V lost 0 bases to trimming and J lost 4 bases, with 11 bases between them. This CDR3 reads CASSLASAGYNEQFF. The CDR3 region has the DNA TGCGCCAGCAGCTTGGCCTCGGCGGGGTACAATGAGCAGTTCTTC. The variable domain in full, with the rest retrieved from reference TRBV5-1 and TRBJ2-1, is KAGVTQTPRYLIKTRGQQVTLSCSPISGHRSVSWYQQTPGQGLQFLFEYFSETQRNKGNFPGRFSGRQFSNSRSEMNVSTLELGDSALYLCASSLASAGYNEQFFGPGTRLTVL.

The rearrangement joins TRBV28 to TRBJ2-1; possible D gene TRBD1, 5 bases. The V and J ends lost 6 bases and 4 bases respectively, with 16 bases between them. The CDR3 sequence is 15 residues long. CDR1 and CDR2 (germline): MDHEN, SYDVKM. Here the CDR3 DNA reads TGTGCCAGCAGCCCCGCCGTGGGGCCGTACAATGAGCAGTTCTTC. Amino acids: CASSPAVGPYNEQFF.

The chain employs TRBV2 and TRBJ2-2, with TRBD1 as a possible D gene (6 bases). Germline V lookup: CDR1 SNHLY, CDR2 FYNNEI. CDR3 length: 15 amino acids. Trimming took 4 bases from V and 2 from J, leaving 11 bases between them. This CDR3 reads CASSGARGNTGELFF. The CDR3 nucleotides are TGTGCCAGCAGTGGGGCCAGGGGTAACACCGGGGAGCTGTTTTTT.

V is TRBV6-5 and J is TRBJ2-1; 8 nucleotides align to TRBD2. CDR3 length: 16 residues. V shed 2 bases and J 7 bases; nucleotides not matched to a gene: 10. Germline V gene data show CDR1 as MNHEY and CDR2 as SVGAGI. CDR3 region: CASSYPTGGPQNEQFF. CDR3 DNA: TGTGCCAGCAGTTACCCTACGGGAGGGCCCCAGAATGAGCAGTTCTTC.

J is TRBJ2-1 and V is TRBV5-1, with 11 bases matching TRBD2. The CDR3 is 15 amino acids. J was trimmed by 7 bases and V by 4 bases; bases with no gene match: 7. Per germline, CDR1 SGHRS and CDR2 YFSETQ. CDR3 loop: CASSPTSGIRNEQFF. CDR3 DNA sequence: TGCGCCAGCAGCCCGACTAGCGGGATTAGGAATGAGCAGTTCTTC.

The J gene is TRBJ1-4, the V gene TRBV7-6; weak D call: TRBD1 (5 bases). Trimming removed 6 bases at V and 0 bases at J, with 14 bases between. This CDR3 has 16 amino acids. Germline loops: CDR1 SGHVS, CDR2 FNYEAQ. This CDR3 reads CASSPGTKTTNEKLFF. The DNA for the CDR3 is TGTGCCAGCAGTCCAGGGACCAAAACAACTAATGAAAAACTGTTTTTT.